Listed below are T cell receptor beta chains from one sample, sequenced in a study of T cell repertoires in cytomegalovirus infection. These TCRs are of unknown antigen specificity. One entry per CDR3 protein, called by TCRdb with MiXCR from the reads. The table includes approximately 50,000 distinct CDR3 sequences, roughly 20% detected once. Sample: CD8+ T cells from cultured PBMCs, taken from culture after CMV antigen stimulation. The receptors derive from a human donor in good health (CMV status not recorded). Some clones in this sample may be carry-over from other donors' samples. Each CDR3 is given with its conserved first and last residue. A D gene is named only where the DNA matches it firmly. A row's size may be missing; if present it is once, few, many or a size class.

v_gene	j_gene	d_gene	abundance	CDR3aa	CDR3nt
TRBV4-1	TRBJ1-1	.	few	CASSQLGGATEAFF	TGCGCCAGCAGCCAATTAGGGGGGGCCACTGAAGCTTTCTTT
TRBV11-2	TRBJ2-1	.	.	CASSLSYGPRGPDSYNEQFF	TGTGCCAGCAGCTTAAGCTACGGACCTCGCGGGCCGGACTCCTACAATGAGCAGTTCTTC
TRBV6-6	TRBJ1-5	.	few	CASSYSQGSNQPQHF	TGTGCCAGCAGTTACTCTCAGGGTAGCAATCAGCCCCAGCATTTT
TRBV28	TRBJ2-5	.	.	CASSTGPGQRKTQYF	TGTGCCAGCAGCACGGGGCCGGGACAACGGAAGACCCAGTACTTC
TRBV7-9	TRBJ2-7	.	many	CASSFRGVHEQYF	TGTGCCAGCAGCTTTAGGGGTGTGCACGAGCAGTACTTC
TRBV4-2	TRBJ2-7	.	many	CASSQDAGGAEEQYF	TGTGCCAGCAGCCAAGATGCAGGGGGGGCGGAAGAGCAGTACTTC
TRBV7-2	TRBJ1-1	.	.	CASSFGLSRTEAFF	TGTGCCAGCAGCTTTGGTCTAAGTAGGACTGAAGCTTTCTTT
TRBV4-1	TRBJ2-7	.	few	CASSQGGGSDEQYF	TGCGCCAGCAGCCAGGGAGGGGGTTCAGACGAGCAGTACTTC
TRBV7-6	TRBJ2-4	.	few	CASSPRGAGLKNIQYF	TGTGCCAGCAGCCCCCGAGGGGCAGGGCTAAAAAACATTCAGTACTTC
TRBV7-6	TRBJ2-1	.	.	CASSLEPGASSYNEQFF	TGTGCCAGCAGCTTAGAGCCCGGGGCTAGCTCCTACAATGAGCAGTTCTTC
TRBV11-2	TRBJ2-1	TRBD1	.	CASSFRQGAYNEQFF	TGTGCCAGCAGCTTTAGACAGGGGGCCTACAATGAGCAGTTCTTC
TRBV5-6	TRBJ1-1	.	.	CASSPKLGNTEAFF	TGTGCCAGCAGCCCAAAGCTGGGGAACACTGAAGCTTTCTTT
TRBV27	TRBJ1-4	TRBD1	few	CASSPLGRGPEGSNEKLFF	TGTGCCAGCAGCCCCTTGGGCAGGGGGCCAGAGGGCTCTAATGAAAAACTGTTTTTT
TRBV7-8	TRBJ2-5	TRBD1	few	CASKEEQGMRETQYF	TGTGCCAGCAAAGAGGAACAGGGGATGAGGGAGACCCAGTACTTC
TRBV7-9	TRBJ1-2	.	.	CASSLVWEDGYTF	TGTGCCAGCAGCTTAGTCTGGGAAGATGGCTACACCTTC
TRBV6-5	TRBJ2-3	.	few	CASSPWEGGNTDTQYF	TGTGCCAGCAGCCCATGGGAGGGGGGCAACACAGATACGCAGTATTTT
TRBV10-3	TRBJ2-4	TRBD1	.	CAIQGVAKNIQYF	TGTGCCATACAGGGGGTAGCCAAAAACATTCAGTACTTC
TRBV24-1	TRBJ2-1	.	few	CATSAQRAPYNEQFF	TGTGCCACCAGTGCCCAGCGGGCTCCCTACAATGAGCAGTTCTTC
TRBV27	TRBJ2-1	.	few	CASSLFGTYNEQFF	TGTGCCAGCAGTTTATTCGGCACCTACAATGAGCAGTTCTTC
TRBV7-9	TRBJ1-2	.	.	CASSLGSLYGYTF	TGTGCCAGCAGCTTAGGGAGCCTCTATGGCTACACCTTC
TRBV7-2	TRBJ1-2	.	few	CASSLVEVNYGYTF	TGTGCCAGCAGCTTAGTTGAGGTTAACTATGGCTACACCTTC
TRBV13	TRBJ1-2	TRBD1	few	CASSQDRGNYGYTF	TGTGCCAGCAGCCAGGACAGGGGGAACTATGGCTACACCTTC
TRBV7-2	TRBJ2-1	.	.	CASTPYGGPYNEQFF	TGTGCCAGCACCCCCTACGGGGGACCCTACAATGAGCAGTTCTTC
TRBV4-1	TRBJ2-5	TRBD2	few	CASSPTSEVWETQYF	TGCGCCAGCAGCCCTACTAGCGAAGTTTGGGAGACCCAGTACTTC
TRBV6-6	TRBJ2-3	.	many	CASSRPRNTQYF	TGTGCCAGCAGTCGACCTAGGAATACGCAGTATTTT
TRBV4-1	TRBJ1-1	.	many	CASSQSGGLLSTEAFF	TGCGCCAGCAGCCAGAGTGGGGGGCTTTTGAGCACTGAAGCTTTCTTT
TRBV12-3/TRBV12-4	TRBJ2-2	TRBD2	.	CASSLFGLDVGELFF	TGTGCCAGCAGTTTATTCGGACTAGATGTCGGGGAGCTGTTTTTT
TRBV4-2	TRBJ2-7	.	few	CASSQEGRSGTYF	TGTGCCAGCAGCCAAGAGGGACGGTCTGGTACCTACTTC
TRBV7-8	TRBJ1-3	.	few	CASSLKAMGRISWDTGNTIYF	TGTGCCAGCAGCCTCAAGGCCATGGGACGGATTTCCTGGGACACTGGAAACACCATATATTTT
TRBV6-6	TRBJ2-7	.	.	CASSYSIDGGRVEQYF	TGTGCCAGCAGTTACTCGATCGACGGGGGCCGAGTGGAGCAGTACTTC
TRBV27	TRBJ2-1	.	few	CASRGPPYYNEQFF	TGTGCCAGCAGGGGACCCCCCTATTACAATGAGCAGTTCTTC
TRBV7-9	TRBJ2-5	TRBD1	.	CASSRTGPETQYF	TGTGCCAGCAGCCGGACAGGACCAGAGACCCAGTACTTC
TRBV20-1	TRBJ1-1	.	.	CSAQKEWGDMNTEAFF	TGCAGTGCCCAGAAAGAATGGGGGGATATGAACACTGAAGCTTTCTTT
TRBV7-9	TRBJ2-1	.	.	CASSLSPTREQFF	TGTGCCAGCAGCTTATCCCCTACAAGGGAGCAGTTCTTC
TRBV7-6	TRBJ2-7	TRBD1	once	CASSRDRAYEQYF	TGTGCCAGCAGCCGGGACAGGGCCTACGAGCAGTACTTC
TRBV7-6	TRBJ2-2	.	few	CASSFGTPDTGELFF	TGTGCCAGCAGCTTCGGGACGCCTGACACCGGGGAGCTGTTTTTT
TRBV12-3/TRBV12-4	TRBJ2-5	.	few	CASTDTVETQYF	TGTGCCAGCACCGACACCGTAGAGACCCAGTACTTC
TRBV7-3	TRBJ2-5	.	few	CASSLAPKGPGETQYF	TGTGCCAGCAGCTTAGCCCCCAAGGGGCCGGGGGAGACCCAGTACTTC
TRBV12-3/TRBV12-4	TRBJ1-2	.	few	CASSWGADGYTF	TGTGCCAGCAGTTGGGGGGCAGATGGCTACACCTTC
TRBV7-9	TRBJ2-7	TRBD1	.	CASSGRTGVYEQYF	TGTGCCAGCAGCGGACGGACAGGGGTGTACGAGCAGTACTTC